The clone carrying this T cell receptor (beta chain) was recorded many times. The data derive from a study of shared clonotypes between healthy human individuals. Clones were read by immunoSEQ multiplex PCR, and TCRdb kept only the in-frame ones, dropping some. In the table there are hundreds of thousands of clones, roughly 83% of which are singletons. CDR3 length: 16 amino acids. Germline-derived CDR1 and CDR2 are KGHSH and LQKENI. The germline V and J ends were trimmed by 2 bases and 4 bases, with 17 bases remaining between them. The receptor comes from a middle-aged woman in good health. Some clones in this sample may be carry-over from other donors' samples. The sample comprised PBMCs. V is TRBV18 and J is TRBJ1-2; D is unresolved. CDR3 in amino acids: CASSPSVGNRGYGYTF. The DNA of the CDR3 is TGTGCCAGCTCACCAAGCGTAGGAAACCGGGGCTATGGCTACACCTTC.